The TCR beta chain described here comes from a study of OX40 agonist ivuxolimab in advanced cancers. Notes on the study in general: Fewer expanded clones were found on average in CD4+ than in CD8+ T cells.

Method: immunoSEQ multiplex PCR; TCRdb's copy keeps in-frame clones and lacks some. The sample yields roughly 48,000 clones, around 89% seen once. Comments on this clone: The antigen is undetermined.

The CDR3 is made up of 17 amino acids. V trimming: 1 base; J trimming: 2 bases; junction bases outside the gene matches: 8. Germline loops: CDR1 MNHNS, CDR2 SASEGT. The chain recombines TRBV6-1 with TRBJ2-5; TRBD2 matches 9 bases. This sequence originates from an adult with an advanced solid tumor such as melanoma, head and neck, liver or kidney cancer. The material sequenced was CD4+ or CD8+ T cells sorted from blood, taken in a trial of the OX40 agonist ivuxolimab. CDR3 in amino acids: CASSEGKRGAPQETQYF. The DNA of the CDR3 is TGTGCCAGCAGTGAAGGAAAGCGGGGGGCCCCACAAGAGACCCAGTACTTC.